This entry features one TCR beta chain sequence. A junction boundary mismatches the germline segment, possibly from a read error. The sample comes from a study of tumor and adjacent non-tumor tissue in lung cancer. The library came from three nested PCR rounds adapted from ARM-PCR protocols. MiXCR was run by TCRdb on the multiplex PCR reads, yielding one entry per CDR3 protein. The sample records roughly 200,000 distinct CDR3 sequences, less than 80% being singletons. RNA was extracted from bulk tissue without any cell sorting. Source material: lung tumor tissue. This receptor was obtained from a man aged 55 to 69 with non-small cell lung cancer.

The CDR3: CGVTSGGTDAQYF. DNA of the CDR3: TGCGGCGTAACTAGCGGGGGCACAGATGCGCAGTATTTT. The V and J genes are TRBV29-1 and TRBJ2-3; TRBD2 agrees at 11 bases. This CDR3 is 13 amino acids long. The germline V gene has CDR1 SQVTM and CDR2 ANQGSEA.